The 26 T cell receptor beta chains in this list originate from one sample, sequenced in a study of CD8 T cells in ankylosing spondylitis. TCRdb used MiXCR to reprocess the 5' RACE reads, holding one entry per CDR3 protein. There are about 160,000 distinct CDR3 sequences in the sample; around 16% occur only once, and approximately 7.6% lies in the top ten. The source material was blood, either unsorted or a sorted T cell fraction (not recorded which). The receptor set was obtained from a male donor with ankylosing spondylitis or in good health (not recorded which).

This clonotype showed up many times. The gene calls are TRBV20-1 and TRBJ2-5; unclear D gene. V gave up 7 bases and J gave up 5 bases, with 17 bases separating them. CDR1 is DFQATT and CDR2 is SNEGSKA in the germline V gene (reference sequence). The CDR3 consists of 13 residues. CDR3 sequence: CSVPGLVGETQYF. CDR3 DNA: TGCAGTGTCCCCGGCCTAGTTGGGGAGACCCAGTACTTC.

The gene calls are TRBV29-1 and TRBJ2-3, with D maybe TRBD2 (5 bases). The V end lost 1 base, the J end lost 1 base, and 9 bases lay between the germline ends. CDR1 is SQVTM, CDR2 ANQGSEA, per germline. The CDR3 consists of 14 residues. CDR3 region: CSVEGGGRTDTQYF. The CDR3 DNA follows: TGCAGCGTTGAAGGCGGCGGGCGCACAGATACGCAGTATTTT.

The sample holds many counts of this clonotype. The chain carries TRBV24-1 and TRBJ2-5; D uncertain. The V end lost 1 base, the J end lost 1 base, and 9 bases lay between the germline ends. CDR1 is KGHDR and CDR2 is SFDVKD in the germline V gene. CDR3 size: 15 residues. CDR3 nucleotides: TGTGCCACCAGTGATTTTCAAGGAGCCCAAGAGACCCAGTACTTC. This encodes CATSDFQGAQETQYF.

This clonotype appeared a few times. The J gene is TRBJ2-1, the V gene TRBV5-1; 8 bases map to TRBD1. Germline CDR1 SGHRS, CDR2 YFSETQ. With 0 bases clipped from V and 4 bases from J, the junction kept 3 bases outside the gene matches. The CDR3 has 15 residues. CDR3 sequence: CASSLGQGIYNEQFF. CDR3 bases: TGCGCCAGCAGCTTGGGACAGGGGATATACAATGAGCAGTTCTTC.

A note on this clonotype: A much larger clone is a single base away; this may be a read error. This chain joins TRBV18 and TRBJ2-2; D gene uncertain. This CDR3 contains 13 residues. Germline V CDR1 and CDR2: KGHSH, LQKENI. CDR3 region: CANSPERTGELFF. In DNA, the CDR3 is TGTGCCAACTCACCCGAGAGGACCGGGGAGCTGTTTTTT.

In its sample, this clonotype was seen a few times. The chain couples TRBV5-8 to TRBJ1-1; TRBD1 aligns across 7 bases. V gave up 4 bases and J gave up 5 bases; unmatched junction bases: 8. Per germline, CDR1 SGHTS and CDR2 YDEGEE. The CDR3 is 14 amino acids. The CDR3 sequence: CASSLLPRGTEAFF. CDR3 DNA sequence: TGTGCCAGCAGCCTCCTACCCAGGGGGACTGAAGCTTTCTTT.

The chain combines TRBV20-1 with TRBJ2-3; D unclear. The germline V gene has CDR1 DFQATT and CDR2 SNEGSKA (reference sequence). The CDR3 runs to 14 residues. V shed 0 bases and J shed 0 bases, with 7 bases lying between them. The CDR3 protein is CSARESTSTDTQYF. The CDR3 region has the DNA TGCAGTGCTAGAGAAAGTACTAGCACAGATACGCAGTATTTT.

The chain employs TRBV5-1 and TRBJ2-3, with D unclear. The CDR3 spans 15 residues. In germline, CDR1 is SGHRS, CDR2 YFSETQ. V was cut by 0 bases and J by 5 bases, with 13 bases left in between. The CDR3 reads CASSLGVQFGDTQYF. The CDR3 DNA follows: TGCGCCAGCAGCTTGGGTGTTCAGTTCGGAGATACGCAGTATTTT.

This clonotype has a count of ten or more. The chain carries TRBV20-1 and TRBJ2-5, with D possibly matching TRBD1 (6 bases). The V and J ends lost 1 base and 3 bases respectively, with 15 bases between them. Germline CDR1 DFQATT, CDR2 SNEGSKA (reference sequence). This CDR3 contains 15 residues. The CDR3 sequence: CSARVRRQGKETQYF. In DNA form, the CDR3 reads TGCAGTGCTAGAGTTCGACGGCAGGGGAAAGAGACCCAGTACTTC.

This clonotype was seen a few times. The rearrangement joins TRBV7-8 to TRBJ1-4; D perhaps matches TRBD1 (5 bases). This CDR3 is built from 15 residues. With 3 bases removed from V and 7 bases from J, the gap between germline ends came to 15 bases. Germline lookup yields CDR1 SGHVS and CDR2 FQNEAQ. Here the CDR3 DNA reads TGTGCCAGCAGCTTCGGACGGGAGAGGGGTGAAAAACTGTTTTTT. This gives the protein CASSFGRERGEKLFF.

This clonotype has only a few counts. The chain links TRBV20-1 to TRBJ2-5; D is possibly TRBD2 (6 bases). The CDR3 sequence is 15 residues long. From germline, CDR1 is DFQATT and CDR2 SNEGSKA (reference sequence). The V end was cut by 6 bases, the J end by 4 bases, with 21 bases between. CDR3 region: CSAFDYRGGSETQYF. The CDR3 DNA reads TGCAGTGCCTTCGATTATCGTGGGGGGTCAGAGACCCAGTACTTC.

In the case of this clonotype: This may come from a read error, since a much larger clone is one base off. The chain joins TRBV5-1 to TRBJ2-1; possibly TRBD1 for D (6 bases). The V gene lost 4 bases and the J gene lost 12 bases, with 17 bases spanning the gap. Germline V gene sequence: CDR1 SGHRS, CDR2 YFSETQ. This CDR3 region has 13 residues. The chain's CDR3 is CASSPSSGDAQFF. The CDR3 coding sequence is TGCGCCAGCAGCCCATCTTCAGGGGACGCGCAGTTCTTC.

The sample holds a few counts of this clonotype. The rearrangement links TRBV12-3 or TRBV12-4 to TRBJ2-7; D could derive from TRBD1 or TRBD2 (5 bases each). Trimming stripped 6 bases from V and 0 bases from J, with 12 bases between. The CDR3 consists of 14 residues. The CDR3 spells CASRDRDVSYEQYF. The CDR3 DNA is TGTGCCAGCAGAGACCGGGACGTCTCCTACGAGCAGTACTTC.

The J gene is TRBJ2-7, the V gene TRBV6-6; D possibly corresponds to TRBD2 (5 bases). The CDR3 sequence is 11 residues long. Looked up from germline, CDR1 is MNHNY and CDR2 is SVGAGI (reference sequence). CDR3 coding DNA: TGTGCAGCCGAATCGGGGTACGAGCAGTACTTC. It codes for CAAESGYEQYF.

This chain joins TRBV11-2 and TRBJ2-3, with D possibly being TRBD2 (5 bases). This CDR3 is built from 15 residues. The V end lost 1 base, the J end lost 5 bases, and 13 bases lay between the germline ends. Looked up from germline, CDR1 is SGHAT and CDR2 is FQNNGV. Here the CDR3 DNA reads TGTGCCAGCAGCTTAGTGGGCCCCGGAGGAGATACGCAGTATTTT. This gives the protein CASSLVGPGGDTQYF.

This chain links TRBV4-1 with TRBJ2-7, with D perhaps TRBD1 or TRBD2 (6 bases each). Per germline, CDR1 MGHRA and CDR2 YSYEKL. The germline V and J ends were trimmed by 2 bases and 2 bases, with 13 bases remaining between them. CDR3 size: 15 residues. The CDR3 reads CASSQNGGSTYEQYF. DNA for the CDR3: TGCGCCAGCAGCCAAAACGGGGGCTCCACCTACGAGCAGTACTTC.

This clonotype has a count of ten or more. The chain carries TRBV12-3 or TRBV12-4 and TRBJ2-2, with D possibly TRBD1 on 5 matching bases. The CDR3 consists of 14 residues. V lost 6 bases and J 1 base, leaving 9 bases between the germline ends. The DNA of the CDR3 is TGTGCCAGCAGCCTTCAGGGGAACACCGGGGAGCTGTTTTTT. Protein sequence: CASSLQGNTGELFF.

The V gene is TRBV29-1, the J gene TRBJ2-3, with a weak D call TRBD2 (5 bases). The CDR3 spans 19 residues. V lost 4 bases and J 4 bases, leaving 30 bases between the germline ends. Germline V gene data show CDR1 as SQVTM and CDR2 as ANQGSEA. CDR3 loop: CSVVARAPRITSIPDTQYF. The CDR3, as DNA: TGCAGCGTTGTCGCGCGCGCCCCCCGGATAACTAGTATTCCAGATACGCAGTATTTT.

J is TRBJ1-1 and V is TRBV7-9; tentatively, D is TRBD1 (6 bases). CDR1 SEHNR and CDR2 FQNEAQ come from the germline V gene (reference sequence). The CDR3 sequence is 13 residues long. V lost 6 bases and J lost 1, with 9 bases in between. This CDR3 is CASRPGENTEAFF. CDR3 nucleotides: TGTGCCAGCAGACCAGGGGAGAACACTGAAGCTTTCTTT.

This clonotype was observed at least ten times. CDR3 DNA: TGCAGCGTTGGGGACCGCAATCAGCCCCAGCATTTT. The encoded protein is CSVGDRNQPQHF. The chain carries TRBV29-1 and TRBJ1-5; weak D call: TRBD1 (5 bases). The CDR3 has 12 amino acids. Germline V gene lookup returns CDR1 SQVTM and CDR2 ANQGSEA. Trimming shortened V by 4 bases and J by 2 bases, and 6 bases separated the two germline ends.

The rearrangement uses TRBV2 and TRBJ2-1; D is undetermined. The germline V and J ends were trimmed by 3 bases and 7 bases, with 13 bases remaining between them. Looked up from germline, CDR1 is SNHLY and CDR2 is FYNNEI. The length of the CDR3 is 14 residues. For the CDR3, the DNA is TGTGCCAGCAGTGACACAGCCGGGCGGAATGAGCAGTTCTTC. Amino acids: CASSDTAGRNEQFF.

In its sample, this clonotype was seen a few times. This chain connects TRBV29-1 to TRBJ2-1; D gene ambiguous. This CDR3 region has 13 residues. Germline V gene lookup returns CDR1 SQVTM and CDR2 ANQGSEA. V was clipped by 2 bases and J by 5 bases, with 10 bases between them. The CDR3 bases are TGCAGCGTTGAATTGGGCAGTAACAATGAGCAGTTCTTC. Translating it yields CSVELGSNNEQFF.

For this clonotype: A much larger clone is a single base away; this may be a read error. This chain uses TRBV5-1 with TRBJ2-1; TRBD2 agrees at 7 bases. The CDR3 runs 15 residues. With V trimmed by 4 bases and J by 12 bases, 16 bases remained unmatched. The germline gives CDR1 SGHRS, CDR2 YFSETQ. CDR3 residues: CASSPMAGDGIAQFF. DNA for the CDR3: TGCGCCAGCAGCCCCATGGCGGGAGATGGTATTGCGCAGTTCTTC.

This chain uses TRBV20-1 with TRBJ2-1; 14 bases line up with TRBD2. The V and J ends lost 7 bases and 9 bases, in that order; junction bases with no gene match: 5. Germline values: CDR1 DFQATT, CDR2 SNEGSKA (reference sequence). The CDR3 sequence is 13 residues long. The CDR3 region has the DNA TGCAGTGGGGGACTAGCGGGAGTTGTTGAGCAGTTCTTC. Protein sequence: CSGGLAGVVEQFF.

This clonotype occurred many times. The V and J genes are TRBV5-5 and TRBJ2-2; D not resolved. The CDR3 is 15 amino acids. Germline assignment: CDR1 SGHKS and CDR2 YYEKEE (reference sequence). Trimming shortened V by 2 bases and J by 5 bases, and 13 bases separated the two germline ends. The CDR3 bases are TGTGCCAGCAGCTTAGGCCACCCTGGGACCGGGGAGCTGTTTTTT. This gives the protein CASSLGHPGTGELFF.

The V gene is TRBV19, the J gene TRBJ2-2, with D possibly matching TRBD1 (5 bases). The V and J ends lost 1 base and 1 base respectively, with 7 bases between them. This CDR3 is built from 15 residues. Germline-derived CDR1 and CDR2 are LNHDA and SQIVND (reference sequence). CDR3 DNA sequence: TGTGCCAGTAGTATAGGTCAGGGGAACACCGGGGAGCTGTTTTTT. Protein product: CASSIGQGNTGELFF.